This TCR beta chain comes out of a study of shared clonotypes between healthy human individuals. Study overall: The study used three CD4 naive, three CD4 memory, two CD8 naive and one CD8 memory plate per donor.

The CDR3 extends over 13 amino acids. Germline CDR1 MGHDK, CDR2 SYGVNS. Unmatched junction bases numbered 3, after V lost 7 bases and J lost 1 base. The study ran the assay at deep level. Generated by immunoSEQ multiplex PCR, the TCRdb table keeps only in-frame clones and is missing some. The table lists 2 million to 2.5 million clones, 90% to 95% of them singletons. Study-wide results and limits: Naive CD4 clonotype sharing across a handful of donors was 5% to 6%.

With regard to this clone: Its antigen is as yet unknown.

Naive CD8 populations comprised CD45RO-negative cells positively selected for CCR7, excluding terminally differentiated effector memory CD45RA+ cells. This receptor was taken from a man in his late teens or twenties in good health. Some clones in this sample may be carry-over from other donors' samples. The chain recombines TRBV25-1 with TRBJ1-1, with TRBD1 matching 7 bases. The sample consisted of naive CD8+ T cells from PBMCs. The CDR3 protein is CASTDRENTEAFF. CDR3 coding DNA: TGTGCCAGCACCGACAGGGAGAACACTGAAGCTTTCTTT.